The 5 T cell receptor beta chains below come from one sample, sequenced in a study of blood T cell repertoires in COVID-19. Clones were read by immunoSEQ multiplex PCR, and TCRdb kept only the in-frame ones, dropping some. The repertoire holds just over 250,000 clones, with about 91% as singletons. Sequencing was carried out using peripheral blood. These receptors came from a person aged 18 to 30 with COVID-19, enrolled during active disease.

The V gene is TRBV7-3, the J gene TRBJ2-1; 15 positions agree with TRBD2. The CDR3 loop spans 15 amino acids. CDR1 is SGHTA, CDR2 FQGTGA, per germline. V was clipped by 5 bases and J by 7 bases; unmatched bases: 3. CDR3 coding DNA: TGTGCCAGCAGCCCAGGACTAGCGGGAGGGAATGAGCAGTTCTTC. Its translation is CASSPGLAGGNEQFF.

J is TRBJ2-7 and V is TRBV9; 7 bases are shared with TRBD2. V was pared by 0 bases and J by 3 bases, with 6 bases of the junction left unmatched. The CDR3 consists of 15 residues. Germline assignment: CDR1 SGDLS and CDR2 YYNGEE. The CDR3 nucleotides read TGTGCCAGCAGCGTAGGTCAGCGGGGCTTCTACGAGCAGTACTTC. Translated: CASSVGQRGFYEQYF. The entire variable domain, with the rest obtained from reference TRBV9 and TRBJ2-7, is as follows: DSGVTQTPKHLITATGQRVTLRCSPRSGDLSVYWYQQSLDQGLQFLIQYYNGEERAKGNILERFSAQQFPDLHSELNLSSLELGDSALYFCASSVGQRGFYEQYFGPGTRLTVT.

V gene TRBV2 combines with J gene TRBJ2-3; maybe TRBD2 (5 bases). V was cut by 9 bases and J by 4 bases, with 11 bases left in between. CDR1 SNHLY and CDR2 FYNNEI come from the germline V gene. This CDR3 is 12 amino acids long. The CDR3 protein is CARRAFPDTQYF. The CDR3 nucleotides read TGTGCCAGGCGGGCGTTCCCAGATACGCAGTATTTT.

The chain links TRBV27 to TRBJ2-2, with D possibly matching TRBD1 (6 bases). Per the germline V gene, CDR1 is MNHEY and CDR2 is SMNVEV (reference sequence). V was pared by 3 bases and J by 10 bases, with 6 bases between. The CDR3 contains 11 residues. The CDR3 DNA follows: TGTGCCAGCAGTTTGGGACAGGAGCTGTTTTTT. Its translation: CASSLGQELFF.

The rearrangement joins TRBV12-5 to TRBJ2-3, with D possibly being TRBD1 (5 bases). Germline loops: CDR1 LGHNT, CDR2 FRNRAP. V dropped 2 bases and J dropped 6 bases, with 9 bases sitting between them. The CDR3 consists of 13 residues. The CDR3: CASGLQGTDTQYF. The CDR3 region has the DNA TGTGCTAGTGGTTTGCAGGGTACGGATACGCAGTATTTT. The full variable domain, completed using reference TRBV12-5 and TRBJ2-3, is DARVTQTPRHKVTEMGQEVTMRCQPILGHNTVFWYRQTMMQGLELLAYFRNRAPLDDSGMPKDRFSAEMPDATLATLKIQPSEPRDSAVYFCASGLQGTDTQYFGPGTRLTVL.